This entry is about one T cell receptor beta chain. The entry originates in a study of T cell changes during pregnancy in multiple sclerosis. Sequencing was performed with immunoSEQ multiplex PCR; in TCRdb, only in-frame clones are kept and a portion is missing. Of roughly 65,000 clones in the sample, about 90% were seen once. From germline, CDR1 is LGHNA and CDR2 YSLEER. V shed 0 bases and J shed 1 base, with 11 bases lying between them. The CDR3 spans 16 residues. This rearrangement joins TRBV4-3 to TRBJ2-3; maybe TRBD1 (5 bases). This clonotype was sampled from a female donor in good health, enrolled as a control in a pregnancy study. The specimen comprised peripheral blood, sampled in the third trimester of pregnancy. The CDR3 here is CASSQDGADRTDTQYF. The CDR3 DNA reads TGCGCCAGCAGCCAAGATGGGGCGGACCGCACAGATACGCAGTATTTT.